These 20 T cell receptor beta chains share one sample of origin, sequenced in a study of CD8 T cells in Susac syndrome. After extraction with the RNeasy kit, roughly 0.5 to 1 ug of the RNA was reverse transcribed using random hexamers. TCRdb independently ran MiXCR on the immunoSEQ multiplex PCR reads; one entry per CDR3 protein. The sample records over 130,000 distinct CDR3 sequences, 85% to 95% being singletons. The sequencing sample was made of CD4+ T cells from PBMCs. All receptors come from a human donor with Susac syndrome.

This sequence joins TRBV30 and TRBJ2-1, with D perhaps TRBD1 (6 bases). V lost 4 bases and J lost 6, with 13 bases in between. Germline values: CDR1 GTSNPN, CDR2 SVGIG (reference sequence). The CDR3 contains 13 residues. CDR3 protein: CAWKGDVFNEQFF. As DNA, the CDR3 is TGTGCCTGGAAGGGGGACGTATTCAATGAGCAGTTCTTC.

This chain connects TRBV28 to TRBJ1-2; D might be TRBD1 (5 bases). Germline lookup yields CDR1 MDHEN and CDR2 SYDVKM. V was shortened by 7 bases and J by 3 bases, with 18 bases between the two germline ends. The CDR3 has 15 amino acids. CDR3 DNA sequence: TGTGCCAGCATCCGATCCGGGACCAACGACTATGGCTACACCTTC. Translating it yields CASIRSGTNDYGYTF.

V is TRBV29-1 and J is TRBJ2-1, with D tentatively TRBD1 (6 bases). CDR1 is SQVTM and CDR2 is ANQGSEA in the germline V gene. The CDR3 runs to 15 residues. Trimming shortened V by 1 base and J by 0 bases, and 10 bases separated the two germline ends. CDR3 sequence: CSVEGGRGSYNEQFF. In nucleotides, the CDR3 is TGCAGCGTTGAAGGCGGCAGGGGCTCCTACAATGAGCAGTTCTTC.

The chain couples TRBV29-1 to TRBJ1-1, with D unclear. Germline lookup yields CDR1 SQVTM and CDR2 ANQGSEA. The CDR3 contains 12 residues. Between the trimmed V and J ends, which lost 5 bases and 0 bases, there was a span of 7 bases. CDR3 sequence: CSVLRLNTEAFF. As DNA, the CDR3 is TGCAGCGTTCTAAGATTGAACACTGAAGCTTTCTTT.

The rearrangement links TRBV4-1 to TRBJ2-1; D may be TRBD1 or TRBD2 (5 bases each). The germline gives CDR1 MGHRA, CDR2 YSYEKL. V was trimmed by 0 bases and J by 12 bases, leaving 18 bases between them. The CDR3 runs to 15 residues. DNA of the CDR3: TGCGCCAGCAGCCAAGAACCCGGGGCCAGGGTCCGGCAGTTCTTC. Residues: CASSQEPGARVRQFF.

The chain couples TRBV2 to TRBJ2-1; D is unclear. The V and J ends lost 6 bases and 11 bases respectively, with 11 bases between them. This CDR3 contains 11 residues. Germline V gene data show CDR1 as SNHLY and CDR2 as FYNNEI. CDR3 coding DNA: TGTGCCAGCAGAGGAGTGGTGAAGCAGTTCTTC. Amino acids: CASRGVVKQFF. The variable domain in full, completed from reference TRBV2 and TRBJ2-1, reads EPEVTQTPSHQVTQMGQEVILRCVPISNHLYFYWYRQILGQKVEFLVSFYNNEISEKSEIFDDQFSVERPDGSNFTLKIRSTKLEDSAMYFCASRGVVKQFFGPGTRLTVL.

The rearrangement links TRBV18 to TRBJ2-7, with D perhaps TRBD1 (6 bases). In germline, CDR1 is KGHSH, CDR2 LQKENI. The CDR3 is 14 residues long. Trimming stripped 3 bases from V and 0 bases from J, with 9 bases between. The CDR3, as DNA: TGTGCCAGCTCACCGCAGGGGACCTCCTACGAGCAGTACTTC. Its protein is CASSPQGTSYEQYF.

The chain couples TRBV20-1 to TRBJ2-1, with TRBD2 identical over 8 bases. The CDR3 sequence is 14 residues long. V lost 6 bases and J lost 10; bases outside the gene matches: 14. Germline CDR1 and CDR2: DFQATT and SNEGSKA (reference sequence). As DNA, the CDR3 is TGCAGTGCCCTCGGCGCTAGCGGGCCCGGGGAGCAGTTCTTC. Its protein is CSALGASGPGEQFF.

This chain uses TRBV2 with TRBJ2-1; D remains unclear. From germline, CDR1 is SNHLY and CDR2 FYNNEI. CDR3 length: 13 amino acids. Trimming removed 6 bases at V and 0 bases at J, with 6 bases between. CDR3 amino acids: CASRTFSYNEQFF. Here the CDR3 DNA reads TGTGCCAGCAGGACATTCTCCTACAATGAGCAGTTCTTC.

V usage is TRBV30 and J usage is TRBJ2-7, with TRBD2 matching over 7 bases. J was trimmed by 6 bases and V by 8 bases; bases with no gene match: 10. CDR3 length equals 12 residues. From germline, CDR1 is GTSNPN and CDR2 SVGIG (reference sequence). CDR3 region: CAQGGGSGEQYF. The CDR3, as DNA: TGTGCCCAAGGTGGCGGGAGCGGCGAGCAGTACTTC.

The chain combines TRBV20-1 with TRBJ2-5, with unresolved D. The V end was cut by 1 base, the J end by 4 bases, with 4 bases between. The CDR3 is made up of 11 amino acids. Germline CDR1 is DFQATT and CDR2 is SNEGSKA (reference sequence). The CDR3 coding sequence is TGCAGTGCTAGAGCCCCAGAGACCCAGTACTTC. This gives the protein CSARAPETQYF.

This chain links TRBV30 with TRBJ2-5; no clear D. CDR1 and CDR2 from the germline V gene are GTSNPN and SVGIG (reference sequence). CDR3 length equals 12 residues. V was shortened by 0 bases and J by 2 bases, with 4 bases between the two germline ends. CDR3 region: CAWSVGQETQYF. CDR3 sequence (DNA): TGTGCCTGGAGTGTGGGGCAAGAGACCCAGTACTTC. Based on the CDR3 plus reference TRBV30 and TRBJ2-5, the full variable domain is SQTIHQWPATLVQPVGSPLSLECTVEGTSNPNLYWYRQAAGRGLQLLFYSVGIGQISSEVPQNLSASRPQDRQFILSSKKLLLSDSGFYLCAWSVGQETQYFGPGTRLLVL.

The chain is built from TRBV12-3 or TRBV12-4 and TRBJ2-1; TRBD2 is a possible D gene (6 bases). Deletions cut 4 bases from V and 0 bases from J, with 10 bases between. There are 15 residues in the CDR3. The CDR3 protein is CASSSEGGSYNEQFF. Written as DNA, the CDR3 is TGTGCCAGCAGTTCAGAGGGAGGCTCCTACAATGAGCAGTTCTTC.

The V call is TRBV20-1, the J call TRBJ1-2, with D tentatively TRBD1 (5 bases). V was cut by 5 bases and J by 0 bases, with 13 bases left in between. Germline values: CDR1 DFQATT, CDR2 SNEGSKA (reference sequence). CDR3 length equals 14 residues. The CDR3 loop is CSALTRDPNYGYTF. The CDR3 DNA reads TGCAGTGCTCTGACCAGGGACCCTAACTATGGCTACACCTTC.

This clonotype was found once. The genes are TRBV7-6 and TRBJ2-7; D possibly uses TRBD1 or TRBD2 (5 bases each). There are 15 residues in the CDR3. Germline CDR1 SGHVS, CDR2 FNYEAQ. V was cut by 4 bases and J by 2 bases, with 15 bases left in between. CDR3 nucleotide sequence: TGTGCCAGCAGCTCAGGGACCGGGCCCACCTACGAGCAGTACTTC. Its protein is CASSSGTGPTYEQYF.

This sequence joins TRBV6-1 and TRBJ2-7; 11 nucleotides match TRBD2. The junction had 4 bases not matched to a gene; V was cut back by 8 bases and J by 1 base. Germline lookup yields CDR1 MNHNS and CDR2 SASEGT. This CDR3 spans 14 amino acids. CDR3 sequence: CASRTSGRSYEQYF. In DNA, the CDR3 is TGTGCCAGCCGGACTAGCGGGCGATCCTACGAGCAGTACTTC.

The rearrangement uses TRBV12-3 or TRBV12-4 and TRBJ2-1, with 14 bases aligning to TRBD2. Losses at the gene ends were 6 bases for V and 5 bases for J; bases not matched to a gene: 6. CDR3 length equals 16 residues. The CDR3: CASSLRLAGGDNEQFF. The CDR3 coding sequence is TGTGCCAGCAGCCTAAGACTAGCGGGAGGGGACAATGAGCAGTTCTTC.

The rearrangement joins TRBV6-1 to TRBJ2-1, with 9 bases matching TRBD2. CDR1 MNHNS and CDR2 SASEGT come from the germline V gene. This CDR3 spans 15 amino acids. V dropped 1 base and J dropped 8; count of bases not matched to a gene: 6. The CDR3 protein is CASSEEAGGPDEQFF. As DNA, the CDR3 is TGTGCCAGCAGTGAAGAGGCGGGAGGGCCAGATGAGCAGTTCTTC.

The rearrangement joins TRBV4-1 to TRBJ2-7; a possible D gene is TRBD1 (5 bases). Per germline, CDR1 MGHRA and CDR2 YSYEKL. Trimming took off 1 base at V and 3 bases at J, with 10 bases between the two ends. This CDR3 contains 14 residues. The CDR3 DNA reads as TGCGCCAGCAGCCAAGGGACACCGAACTACGAGCAGTACTTC. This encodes CASSQGTPNYEQYF.

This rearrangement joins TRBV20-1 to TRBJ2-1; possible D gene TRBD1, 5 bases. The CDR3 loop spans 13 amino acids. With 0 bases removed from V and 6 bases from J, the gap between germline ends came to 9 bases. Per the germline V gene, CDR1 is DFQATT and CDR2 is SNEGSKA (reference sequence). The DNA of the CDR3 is TGCAGTGCTAGAGACGTAACAGGCAATGAGCAGTTCTTC. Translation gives CSARDVTGNEQFF.